This T cell receptor beta chain was recorded in a study of Graves' ophthalmopathy and Graves' hyperthyroidism (dated by TCRdb to the late 2010s). As for the study more broadly: Hyperthyroidism was defined as stable when no progression to ophthalmopathy occurred within 18 months of follow-up. After sampling, hyperthyroidism patients received methimazole starting at 30 mg daily, and ophthalmopathy patients received high-dose intravenous methylprednisolone. To tell Graves' ophthalmopathy apart from Graves' hyperthyroidism, and to predict which patients would progress to ophthalmopathy, the study relied on TCR beta repertoire signatures. An independent validation cohort comprised 18 hyperthyroidism patients and roughly 15 patients who later progressed from hyperthyroidism to ophthalmopathy. In about six hyperthyroidism patients, T-cell repertoires of thyroid tissue and blood were compared. In total, approximately 140 blood samples were TCR-sequenced: fewer than 50 ophthalmopathy, some 72 hyperthyroidism and approximately 17 hyperthyroidism-to-ophthalmopathy patients. To explore V-J signatures that separate ophthalmopathy from hyperthyroidism, a discovery set of about a hundred patients was enrolled, consisting of 40 to 45 with ophthalmopathy and roughly 57 with stable hyperthyroidism. Overall study outcomes, separate from this receptor: In validation, the model predicted ophthalmopathy progression with 55% to 71% sensitivity and 72.22% specificity; some 13 predicted patients were CT-confirmed with GO in a median of approximately six months. The 13-signature model separated ophthalmopathy from stable hyperthyroidism with approximately 88% sensitivity and around 84% specificity in cross-validation, and 80%/75% in the test set. No statistical method was used to predetermine the sample size, and group allocation was not hidden from the investigators. Most of the expanded thyroid clonotypes with a frequency above 0.001 were also detected in blood, and it was suggested that the thyroid immune response may be reflected by blood repertoires.

Hyperthyroidism patients were newly diagnosed, with disease duration under 2 months, and aged 18 to 65 years. Patients were excluded if they had other autoimmune diseases, uncontrolled infections, pregnancy or lactation. Clinical symptoms, serum thyroxine, TRAb, thyroid ultrasound and orbital computed tomography were used for diagnosis. Total RNA was extracted with Trizol reagent and quality-checked on an Agilent 2100 Bioanalyzer. About this clonotype itself: This clone's antigen is unknown. Base qualities are not provided; no much larger clone lies one nucleotide away.

For repertoire sequencing, TCR beta CDR3 regions were amplified from RNA transcripts. A first-round RT-PCR used HTBI primers with the Qiagen OneStep RT-PCR kit, followed by a second-round multiplex PCR, size selection and purification. Libraries were sequenced on an Illumina HiSeq2000 using paired-end 100 bp reads. In the paper's pipeline: SOAPnuke was used to process the reads, throwing out any read that had adapters, had uncalled bases, had a mean Phred below 15, or lacked an exact constant-primer or identifier match. High-quality paired reads were merged with COPE v1.2.5. Each unique nucleotide sequence was defined as a clonotype, and clonotypes were aligned to IMGT TRB V, D and J references with MiTCR v1.1. Only V-J combinations with frequency above 0.0001 were analysed, covering more than 99% of repertoires. For each V-J combination, a TCR clonal expansion and chaos score was defined as the ratio of F50 clonal expansion to chaos observed in the TCRdist matrix. Welch's t-statistics and random forest were used to narrow the features down to more than 10 V-J combinations, which were then fed into a naive Bayes classifier. The similarity between thyroid and blood repertoires was quantified using the Morisita-Horn index. Through fastp at Q25 and MiXCR, TCRdb rebuilt clones from the public reads, retaining in-frame beta chains. Rows merge per CDR3 protein into single entries with the most common DNA and genes. The V and J calls shown here were made by TCRdb, not taken from the authors' results. This sample comprises over a million distinct CDR3 sequences, about two fifths of them detected only once. Of the sample, 11% falls within the top ten clones.

The CDR3 holds 15 amino acids from the cysteine to the phenylalanine. The entry retains the CDR3 DNA only, 45 bases that are in frame from base 1. For CDR1 and CDR2, the germline V gene (reference sequence) lists SEHNR and FQNEAQ. The germline ends are 16 bases apart after V is trimmed by 5 bases and J by 2 bases. Sequenced: peripheral blood or thyroid tissue (not recorded which). The sequence was obtained from an adult man with Graves' hyperthyroidism. The chain couples TRBV7-9 to TRBJ2-7; the D segment could be TRBD2, given 5 matching bases. For the CDR3, the sequence is CASSVHASGTYEQYF. In nucleotides, the sequence is TGTGCCAGCAGCGTACACGCCAGCGGAACCTACGAGCAGTACTTC.